The TCR beta chain under discussion was sequenced for a study of cytomegalovirus exposure and HLA in healthy donors. The PCR made use of 60 Vbeta and 13 Jbeta primers. Sequenced by immunoSEQ multiplex PCR; TCRdb stores in-frame clones only, minus some. This table has 150,000 to 200,000 clones, about 72% appearing once. General study points: Testing in vitro showed a few CMV-associated chains specific for CMV antigens.

This clone is a singleton in its sample. Its antigen is as yet unknown. This TCR was recovered from a human donor in good health. Sequencing was performed on PBMCs.

The CDR3 DNA is TGTGCCAGCAGCACGGACAGGGAGGACACTGAAGCTTTCTTT. The encoded protein is CASSTDREDTEAFF. The chain is built from TRBV11-1 and TRBJ1-1; 8 bases align to TRBD1. CDR1 is SGHAT, CDR2 FQDESV, per germline (reference sequence). This CDR3 comprises 14 residues. With 5 bases clipped from V and 3 bases from J, the junction kept 5 bases outside the gene matches.